By share, the clone carrying this T cell receptor (beta chain) ranks as medium-sized. Its antigen is unknown. This sample is drawn from a study of T cell repertoires in aging, cancer and after chemotherapy. Across the whole study: Six age groups, ranging from 30 or younger to 70 or older, included the donors. Findings of the study overall: Rebound thymic output was suggested by rising median generation probability during chemotherapy in each cancer cohort. These repertoire data do not allow conclusions about immunological memory after chemotherapy. Age-matched healthy donors had significantly more diverse, less clonal blood TCR repertoires than untreated cancer patients.

A mixed TRB-A/B primer pool amplified rearranged TRB by multiplex touch-down PCR. MiXCR, applied by TCRdb to the multiplex PCR reads, yields one record per CDR3 protein. The data show over 8,500 distinct CDR3 sequences, with approximately 24% seen just once and roughly 2.6% held by the top ten. Peripheral blood genomic DNA, not sorted cells or RNA, was the template. Sequencing was carried out using blood. The sequence was collected from a human donor in good health.

In nucleotides, the CDR3 is TGCAGTGCTAGAGATCTAATGGGGCCGACTGGAAACACCATATATTTT. Amino acids: CSARDLMGPTGNTIYF. The chain carries TRBV20-1 and TRBJ1-3, with D possibly TRBD1 on 5 matching bases. CDR1 DFQATT and CDR2 SNEGSKA come from the germline V gene (reference sequence). The CDR3 covers 16 residues. V dropped 0 bases and J dropped 2 bases, with 14 bases sitting between them.